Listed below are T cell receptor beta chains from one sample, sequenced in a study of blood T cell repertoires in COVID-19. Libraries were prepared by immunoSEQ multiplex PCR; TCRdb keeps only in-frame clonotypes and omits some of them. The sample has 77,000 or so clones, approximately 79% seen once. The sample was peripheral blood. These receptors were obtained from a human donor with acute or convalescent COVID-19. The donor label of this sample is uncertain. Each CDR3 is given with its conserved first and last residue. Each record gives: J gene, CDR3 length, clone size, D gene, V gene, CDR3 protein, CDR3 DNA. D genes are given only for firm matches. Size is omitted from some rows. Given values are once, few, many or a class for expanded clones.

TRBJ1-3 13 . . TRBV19 CASSKRDRDTIYF TGTGCCAGTAGTAAGAGGGATCGAGACACCATATATTTT
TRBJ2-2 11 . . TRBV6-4 CASQGPGELFF TGTGCCAGCCAGGGGCCCGGGGAGCTGTTTTTT
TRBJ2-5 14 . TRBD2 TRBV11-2 CASSFSGRQETQYF TGTGCCAGCAGCTTTAGCGGGAGGCAAGAGACCCAGTACTTC
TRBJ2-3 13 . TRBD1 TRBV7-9 CASRSQTGATQYF TGTGCCAGCAGATCTCAAACAGGGGCTACGCAGTATTTT
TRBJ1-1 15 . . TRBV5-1 CASSPRTAMNTEAFF TGCGCCAGCAGCCCGCGGACAGCCATGAACACTGAAGCTTTCTTT
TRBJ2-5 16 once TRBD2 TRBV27 CASSPLPGWGGETQYF TGTGCCAGCAGTCCCCTACCAGGGTGGGGGGGAGAGACCCAGTACTTC
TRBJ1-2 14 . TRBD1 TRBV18 CASSPETGTYGYTF TGTGCCAGCTCACCAGAGACAGGGACCTATGGCTACACCTTC
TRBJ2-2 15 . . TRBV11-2 CASSYRAGNTGELFF TGTGCCAGCAGCTACAGGGCTGGCAACACCGGGGAGCTGTTTTTT
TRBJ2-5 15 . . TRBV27 CASSYLPTLQETQYF TGTGCCAGCAGCTATCTACCCACCCTCCAAGAGACCCAGTACTTC
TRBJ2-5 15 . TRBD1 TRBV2 CASSARTGQQETQYF TGTGCCAGCAGCGCGAGGACAGGGCAACAAGAGACCCAGTACTTC
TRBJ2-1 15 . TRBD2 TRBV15 CATSPMGLVGDEQFF TGTGCCACCAGCCCCATGGGACTAGTTGGCGATGAGCAGTTCTTC
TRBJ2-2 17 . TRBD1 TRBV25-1 CASGTASGTGITGELFF TGTGCCAGCGGTACCGCCTCCGGGACAGGGATCACCGGGGAGCTGTTTTTT
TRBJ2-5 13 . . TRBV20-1 CSASIGGLETQYF TGCAGTGCTAGTATCGGCGGCCTAGAGACCCAGTACTTC
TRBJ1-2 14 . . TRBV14 CASSPLAGGYGYTF TGTGCCAGCAGCCCTCTGGCGGGGGGCTATGGCTACACCTTC
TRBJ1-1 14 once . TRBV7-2 CASTMGGWNTEAFF TGTGCCAGCACCATGGGGGGATGGAACACTGAAGCTTTCTTT
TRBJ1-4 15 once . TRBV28 CASSLRGGRNEKLFF TGTGCCAGCAGCCTCCGCGGGGGAAGGAATGAAAAACTGTTTTTT
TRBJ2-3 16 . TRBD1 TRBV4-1 CASSQVPTGVGDTQYF TGCGCCAGCAGCCAAGTGCCGACAGGGGTGGGAGATACGCAGTATTTT
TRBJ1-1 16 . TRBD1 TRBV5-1 CASSYGQGQFHTEAFF TGCGCCAGCAGCTACGGACAGGGTCAATTTCACACTGAAGCTTTCTTT
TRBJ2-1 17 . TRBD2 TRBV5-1 CASSLGLAPARYNEQFF TGCGCCAGCAGCCTGGGACTAGCACCTGCTCGGTACAATGAGCAGTTCTTC
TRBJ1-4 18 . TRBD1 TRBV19 CASSRLQGPRATNEKLFF TGTGCCAGTAGTAGACTACAGGGGCCCCGGGCAACTAATGAAAAACTGTTTTTT
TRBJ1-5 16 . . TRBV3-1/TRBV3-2 CASSQGSWEGTGPQHF TGTGCCAGCAGCCAAGGGTCATGGGAGGGCACAGGGCCCCAGCATTTT
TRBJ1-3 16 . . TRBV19 CASSILGQISGNTIYF TGTGCCAGTAGTATCCTAGGACAGATCTCTGGAAACACCATATATTTT
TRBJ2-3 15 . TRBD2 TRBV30 CAWSASGGGTDTQYF TGTGCCTGGAGTGCTAGCGGGGGGGGCACAGATACGCAGTATTTT
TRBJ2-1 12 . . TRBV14 CASSPGVPEQFF TGTGCCAGCAGCCCCGGAGTTCCCGAGCAGTTCTTC
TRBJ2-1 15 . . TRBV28 CASQARPSSYNEQFF TGTGCCAGCCAGGCAAGACCGAGCTCCTACAATGAGCAGTTCTTC
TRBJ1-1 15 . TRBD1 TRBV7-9 CASSPRGPSATEAFF TGTGCCAGCAGCCCCAGGGGGCCCTCTGCTACTGAAGCTTTCTTT
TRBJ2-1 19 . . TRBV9 CASSVEGYRRTTGDNEQFF TGTGCCAGCAGCGTAGAAGGCTACCGACGGACCACCGGGGACAATGAGCAGTTCTTC
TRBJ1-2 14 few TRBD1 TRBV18 CASSAGGPNYGYTF TGTGCCAGCTCCGCAGGGGGCCCTAACTATGGCTACACCTTC
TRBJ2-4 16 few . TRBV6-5 CASSSGTPLAKNIQYF TGTGCCAGCAGTTCCGGGACACCCTTAGCCAAAAACATTCAGTACTTC
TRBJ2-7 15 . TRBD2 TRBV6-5 CASRRLAGKENEQYF TGTGCCAGCAGGAGACTAGCGGGAAAAGAAAACGAGCAGTACTTC
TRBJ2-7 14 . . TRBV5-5 CASSLSGFPYEQYF TGTGCCAGCAGCTTATCAGGGTTCCCCTACGAGCAGTACTTC
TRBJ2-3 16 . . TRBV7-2 CASSLGTGRGTDTQYF TGTGCCAGCAGCTTAGGGACAGGGAGGGGCACAGATACGCAGTATTTT
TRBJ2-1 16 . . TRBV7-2 CASSRPVGVGYNEQFF TGTGCCAGCAGCCGCCCGGTGGGAGTAGGATACAATGAGCAGTTCTTC
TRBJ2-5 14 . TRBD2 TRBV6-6 CASSAAGAGETQYF TGTGCCAGCAGTGCAGCGGGGGCGGGCGAGACCCAGTACTTC
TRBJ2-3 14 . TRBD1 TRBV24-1 CATSVGTDTDTQYF TGTGCCACCAGTGTAGGGACAGACACAGATACGCAGTATTTT
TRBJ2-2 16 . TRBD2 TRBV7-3 CASSVKPGLGTGELFF TGTGCCAGCAGCGTCAAACCGGGACTAGGTACCGGGGAGCTGTTTTTT
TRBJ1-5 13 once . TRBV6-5 CASSTDSNQPQHF TGTGCCAGCAGTACAGATAGCAATCAGCCCCAGCATTTT
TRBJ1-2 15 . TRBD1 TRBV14 CASSQGQGRSYGYTF TGTGCCAGCAGCCAAGGACAGGGGCGGTCCTATGGCTACACCTTC
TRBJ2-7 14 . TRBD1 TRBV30 CAWTRRDRSYEQYF TGTGCCTGGACCCGCCGGGACAGGTCCTACGAGCAGTACTTC
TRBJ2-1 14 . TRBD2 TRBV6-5 CASSSSGGSREQFF TGTGCCAGCAGTTCTAGCGGGGGCAGTCGGGAGCAGTTCTTC
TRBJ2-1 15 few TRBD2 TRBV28 CASSPSGSGYNEQFF TGTGCCAGCAGTCCCAGCGGGAGCGGCTACAATGAGCAGTTCTTC
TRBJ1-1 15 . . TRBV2 CASSVSGIGNTEAFF TGTGCCAGCAGTGTCTCCGGGATCGGGAACACTGAAGCTTTCTTT
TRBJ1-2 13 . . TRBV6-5 CASSLTDNYGYTF TGTGCCAGCAGCCTGACAGATAACTATGGCTACACCTTC
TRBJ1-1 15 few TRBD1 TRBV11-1 CASSLSPGQGTEAFF TGTGCCAGCAGCTTGTCTCCGGGACAGGGTACTGAAGCTTTCTTT
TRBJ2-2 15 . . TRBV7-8 CASSPIRGNTGELFF TGTGCCAGCAGCCCTATTCGGGGGAACACCGGGGAGCTGTTTTTT
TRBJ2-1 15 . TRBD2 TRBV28 CASSPSGGPPNEQFF TGTGCCAGCAGCCCCTCGGGAGGGCCCCCCAATGAGCAGTTCTTC
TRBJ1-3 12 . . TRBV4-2 CASSQVGNTIYF TGTGCCAGCAGCCAAGTTGGCAACACCATATATTTT
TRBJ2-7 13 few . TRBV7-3 CASSSVLGYEQYF TGTGCCAGCAGCTCCGTACTAGGGTACGAGCAGTACTTC
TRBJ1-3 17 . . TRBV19 CASSLQRGAFSGNTIYF TGTGCCAGTAGTCTTCAACGGGGGGCCTTCTCTGGAAACACCATATATTTT
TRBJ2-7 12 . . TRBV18 CASSPTIYEQYF TGTGCCAGCTCACCGACAATTTACGAGCAGTACTTC
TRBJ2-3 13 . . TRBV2 CASSRTGTDTQYF TGTGCCAGCAGTAGGACTGGCACAGATACGCAGTATTTT
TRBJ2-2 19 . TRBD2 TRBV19 CASSTRIPRTSGGTGELFF TGTGCCAGTAGTACGAGAATACCTCGGACTAGCGGGGGGACCGGGGAGCTGTTTTTT
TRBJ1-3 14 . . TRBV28 CASRLRGGGNTIYF TGTGCCAGCAGGTTAAGAGGGGGTGGAAACACCATATATTTT
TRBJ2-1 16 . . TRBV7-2 CASSLDHGSSYNEQFF TGTGCCAGCAGCTTAGACCACGGGAGCTCCTACAATGAGCAGTTCTTC
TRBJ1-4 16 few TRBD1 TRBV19 CASSTRDRGTNEKLFF TGTGCCAGTAGTACCCGGGACAGGGGGACGAATGAAAAACTGTTTTTT
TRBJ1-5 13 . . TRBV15 CATSREANQPQHF TGTGCCACCAGCAGAGAGGCCAATCAGCCCCAGCATTTT
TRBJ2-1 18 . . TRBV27 CASSIGLGAGWGYNEQFF TGTGCCAGCAGTATTGGTCTAGGGGCCGGGTGGGGTTACAATGAGCAGTTCTTC